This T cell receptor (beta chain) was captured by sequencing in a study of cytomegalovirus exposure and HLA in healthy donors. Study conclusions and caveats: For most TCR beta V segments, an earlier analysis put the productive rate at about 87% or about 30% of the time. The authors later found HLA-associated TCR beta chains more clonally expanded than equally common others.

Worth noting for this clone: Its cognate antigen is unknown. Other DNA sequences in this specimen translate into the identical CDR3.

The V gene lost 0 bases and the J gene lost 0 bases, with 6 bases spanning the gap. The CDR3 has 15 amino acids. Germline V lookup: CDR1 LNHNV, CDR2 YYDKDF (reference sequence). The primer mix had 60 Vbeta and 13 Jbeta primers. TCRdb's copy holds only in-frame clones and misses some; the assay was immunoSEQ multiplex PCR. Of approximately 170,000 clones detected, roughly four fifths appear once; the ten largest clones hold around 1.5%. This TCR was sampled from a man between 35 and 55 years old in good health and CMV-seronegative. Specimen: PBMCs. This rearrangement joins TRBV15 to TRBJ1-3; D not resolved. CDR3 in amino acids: CATSRDRSSGNTIYF. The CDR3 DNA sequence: TGTGCCACCAGCAGAGATCGCAGCTCTGGAAACACCATATATTTT.